In this sample, the clone carrying this T cell receptor (beta chain) turned up a few times. CDR1 is DFQATT, CDR2 SNEGSKA, per germline (reference sequence). The CDR3 spans 14 residues. J gave up 0 bases and V 4 bases, and 3 bases lay outside the gene matches. This record belongs to a study of molecular identifiers for immune sequencing clone quantification. Study in general: Replicates involved a five-way split of RNA from approximately 20,000 or 98,000 naive CD8 cells, with sequencing of four.

Library preparation followed earlier protocols using designated TCR primers. MiXCR was run by TCRdb on the PCR reads, yielding one entry per CDR3 protein. Of under 800,000 distinct CDR3 sequences detected, roughly 27% appear once; the ten largest clones hold 0.7% to 0.95%. It was from about 19,000 to 1,100,000 sorted cells, with 10%, 30% or 50% RNA, that naive CD8 libraries came. The chain employs TRBV20-1 and TRBJ2-5, with 9 bases fitting TRBD2. Material for sequencing was naive CD8+ T cells from blood, with Jurkat cell RNA spiked in. Subset specified: FACS-sorted CD8+CD4-CCR7+CD45RA+ naive T cells. This clonotype originated in a human donor in good health. Some libraries in this study had Jurkat cell RNA spiked in. The CDR3 loop is CSATSGEYQETQYF. As DNA, the CDR3 is TGCAGTGCTACTAGCGGGGAGTACCAAGAGACCCAGTACTTC.